These 32 T cell receptor beta chains originate from one sample sequenced in a study of blood T cells in healthy people across ages. Through a sample-barcoded 5' primer and a J-beta primer mix, a second PCR was run for roughly 6 to 12 cycles. TCRdb redid the calling of the 5' RACE reads with MiXCR, one entry per CDR3 protein. The sample records 450,000 to 600,000 distinct CDR3 sequences, about 27% being singletons. These data were likewise used in another study, on T cells of mothers and their children.

The sequenced sample consisted of blood. These receptors were obtained from a boy aged 2 to 10 in good health.

CDR3 nucleotides: TGTGCCAGCAGTGGGACTCGAGGCAGGGGAGAGACCCAGTACTTC. Translating gives CASSGTRGRGETQYF. This chain links TRBV6-5 with TRBJ2-5; D may be TRBD1 or TRBD2 (6 bases each). The CDR3 totals 15 residues. CDR1 is MNHEY and CDR2 is SVGAGI in the germline V gene. V was clipped by 5 bases and J by 4 bases, with 17 bases between them.

V usage is TRBV29-1 and J usage is TRBJ2-5, with 8 bases lining up with TRBD2. This CDR3 is built from 13 residues. Losses at the gene ends were 7 bases for V and 3 bases for J; bases not matched to a gene: 7. Germline assignment: CDR1 SQVTM and CDR2 ANQGSEA. The CDR3 bases are TGCAGCGGGGGAGCGGGGGCGGAAGAGACCCAGTACTTC. As protein: CSGGAGAEETQYF. Full variable domain (rest looked up from reference TRBV29-1 and TRBJ2-5): SAVISQKPSRDICQRGTSLTIQCQVDSQVTMMFWYRQQPGQSLTLIATANQGSEATYESGFVIDKFPISRPNLTFSTLTVSNMSPEDSSIYLCSGGAGAEETQYFGPGTRLLVL.

There are a few counts of this clonotype. This chain joins TRBV20-1 and TRBJ2-4, with D maybe TRBD2 (6 bases). Germline CDR1 DFQATT, CDR2 SNEGSKA (reference sequence). This CDR3 is built from 13 residues. Trimming removed 3 bases at V and 1 base at J, with 7 bases between. The chain's CDR3 is CSASTSAKNIQYF. Here the CDR3 DNA reads TGCAGTGCTAGCACTAGCGCCAAAAACATTCAGTACTTC.

This chain joins TRBV7-9 and TRBJ1-2; D unresolved. The CDR3 runs to 12 residues. V dropped 5 bases and J dropped 8 bases, with 12 bases sitting between them. Germline assignment: CDR1 SEHNR and CDR2 FQNEAQ (reference sequence). CDR3 in amino acids: CASSAQSGGYTF. CDR3 coding DNA: TGTGCCAGCAGCGCACAATCGGGCGGCTACACCTTC.

Only a few counts were recorded for this clonotype. This rearrangement joins TRBV6-2 or TRBV6-3 to TRBJ2-3, with 10 bases fitting TRBD2. The trim removed 0 bases at V and 6 bases at J, leaving 0 bases unmatched. In germline, CDR1 is MNHEY, CDR2 SVGEGT. The CDR3 is made up of 14 amino acids. The CDR3 is CASSYSAGGDTQYF. CDR3 DNA: TGTGCCAGCAGTTACTCAGCGGGAGGGGATACGCAGTATTTT.

This clonotype has more than one count but fewer than ten. This chain links TRBV2 with TRBJ2-1, with D tentatively TRBD2 (6 bases). The CDR3 is made up of 13 amino acids. From germline, CDR1 is SNHLY and CDR2 FYNNEI. The CDR3 reads CASVSGPYNEQFF. The CDR3 DNA sequence: TGTGCAAGCGTCAGCGGGCCCTACAATGAGCAGTTCTTC.

The J gene is TRBJ2-6, the V gene TRBV5-1; 9 nucleotides agree with TRBD1. V dropped 3 bases and J dropped 2; count of bases not matched to a gene: 3. The CDR3 contains 16 residues. From germline, CDR1 is SGHRS and CDR2 YFSETQ. In DNA, the CDR3 is TGCGCCAGCAGCTGGACAGGGGAGGCTGGGGCCAACGTCCTGACTTTC. Protein product: CASSWTGEAGANVLTF.

The chain uses TRBV28 and TRBJ2-1; either TRBD1 or TRBD2 may fit D (5 bases each). Trimming cost V 2 bases and J 0 bases, with 14 bases left between them. Germline CDR1 MDHEN, CDR2 SYDVKM. The CDR3 contains 17 residues. This CDR3 reads CASSLRPGLSSYNEQFF. The DNA of the CDR3 is TGTGCCAGCAGTTTAAGACCGGGGCTAAGCTCCTACAATGAGCAGTTCTTC.

With regard to this clonotype: One end of the junction does not line up with germline, which may come from a read error. This sequence joins TRBV5-1 and TRBJ1-2, with 7 bases lining up with TRBD1. Germline V lookup: CDR1 SGHRS, CDR2 YFSETQ. This CDR3 comprises 13 residues. CDR3 region: CASGRDSNYGYTF. The CDR3 DNA sequence: TGTGCCAGCGGCCGGGACAGCAACTATGGCTACACCTTC.

This clonotype was recorded at least ten times. The chain joins TRBV10-2 to TRBJ2-1; possible D gene TRBD2, 6 bases. Germline assignment: CDR1 WSHSY and CDR2 SAAADI. The V and J ends lost 2 bases and 2 bases respectively, with 7 bases between them. The CDR3 runs 14 residues. In nucleotides, the CDR3 is TGCGCCAGCAGTGAGGGAGGGCCCTACAATGAGCAGTTCTTC. This sequence encodes CASSEGGPYNEQFF.

In this sample, this clonotype turned up a few times. The chain uses TRBV6-2 or TRBV6-3 and TRBJ2-1; TRBD1 is a possible D gene (5 bases). The J call is in doubt because the DNA end fits TRBJ2-7 better. The germline gives CDR1 MNHEY, CDR2 SVGEGT. The CDR3 loop spans 14 amino acids. CDR3 coding DNA: TGTGCCAGCAACAAAGGGGATACCCCTGACGAGCAGTACTTC. This translates into CASNKGDTPDEQYF.

The chain joins TRBV7-6 to TRBJ2-5, with TRBD1 matching over 7 bases. V was clipped by 5 bases and J by 0 bases; unmatched bases: 9. Germline V gene data show CDR1 as SGHVS and CDR2 as FNYEAQ. This CDR3 has 16 residues. The CDR3 sequence is CASSNGTEIYQETQYF. In DNA form, the CDR3 reads TGTGCCAGCAGCAACGGGACAGAGATTTACCAAGAGACCCAGTACTTC. The full variable domain, rest sourced from reference TRBV7-6 and TRBJ2-5, is GAGVSQSPRYKVTKRGQDVALRCDPISGHVSLYWYRQALGQGPEFLTYFNYEAQQDKSGLPNDRFSAERPEGSISTLTIQRTEQRDSAMYRCASSNGTEIYQETQYFGPGTRLLVL.

The V gene is TRBV6-6, the J gene TRBJ1-4, with 7 bases identical to TRBD1. In germline, CDR1 is MNHNY, CDR2 SVGAGI (reference sequence). This CDR3 is built from 14 residues. With V trimmed by 6 bases and J by 5 bases, 6 bases remained unmatched. The CDR3 loop reads CASSPGTVNEKLFF. The CDR3, as DNA: TGTGCCAGCAGCCCCGGGACAGTGAATGAAAAACTGTTTTTT.

The CDR3 spells CASSSGGGQGYGYTF. Written as DNA, the CDR3 is TGTGCCAGCAGCTCCGGAGGGGGGCAGGGCTATGGCTACACCTTC. The V gene is TRBV5-5, the J gene TRBJ1-2, with a possible D match to TRBD1 (6 bases). CDR1 SGHKS and CDR2 YYEKEE come from the germline V gene (reference sequence). The germline V and J ends were trimmed by 3 bases and 4 bases, with 16 bases remaining between them. CDR3 length: 15 residues.

This clonotype was seen many times. The V gene is TRBV14, the J gene TRBJ2-7, with TRBD1 matching over 8 bases. This CDR3 region has 13 residues. With V trimmed by 4 bases and J by 8 bases, 7 bases remained unmatched. Per the germline V gene, CDR1 is SGHDN and CDR2 is FVKESK. CDR3 protein: CASSLGTGRQQYF. CDR3 in DNA: TGTGCCAGCAGCCTTGGGACAGGTCGACAGCAGTACTTC.

The gene calls are TRBV19 and TRBJ2-5, with unresolved D. This CDR3 is 13 amino acids long. The V end lost 11 bases, the J end lost 5 bases, and 18 bases lay between the germline ends. Germline values: CDR1 LNHDA, CDR2 SQIVND (reference sequence). The CDR3 is CAGSGRLSETQYF. For the CDR3, the DNA is TGTGCCGGGTCCGGGCGACTTTCCGAGACCCAGTACTTC.

This chain links TRBV6-1 with TRBJ1-4; TRBD1 is a possible D gene (6 bases). This CDR3 is 15 amino acids long. V was pared by 10 bases and J by 5 bases, with 20 bases between. Germline assignment: CDR1 MNHNS and CDR2 SASEGT. CDR3 loop: CATTPQGQPNEKLFF. The CDR3 DNA follows: TGTGCCACTACGCCCCAGGGACAACCGAATGAAAAACTGTTTTTT.

In DNA, the CDR3 is TGCGCCAGCAGCCAAGTGTTCGACGGTTCCTACGAGCAGTACTTC. Its protein is CASSQVFDGSYEQYF. The chain employs TRBV4-1 and TRBJ2-5, with D uncertain. The J call could be wrong; TRBJ2-7 is a better fit for the DNA end. The germline V gene encodes CDR1 MGHRA and CDR2 YSYEKL. The CDR3 runs 15 residues.

Here the CDR3 DNA reads TGTGCCACCAGTGATTCGACCGGGGAGCTGTTTTTT. This sequence encodes CATSDSTGELFF. This sequence joins TRBV24-1 and TRBJ2-2; D is unresolved. The CDR3 runs 12 residues. CDR1 is KGHDR and CDR2 is SFDVKD in the germline V gene. V was trimmed by 2 bases and J by 5 bases, leaving 2 bases between them.

This clonotype came up many times. The gene calls are TRBV14 and TRBJ2-5; tentative D call: TRBD2 (5 bases). Per the germline V gene, CDR1 is SGHDN and CDR2 is FVKESK. V gave up 3 bases and J gave up 5 bases, with 13 bases separating them. The CDR3 length is 14 residues. CDR3 sequence: CASSQGLAGETQYF. The DNA of the CDR3 is TGTGCCAGCAGCCAGGGTCTAGCCGGGGAGACCCAGTACTTC.

This clonotype was counted many times. The V call is TRBV12-3 or TRBV12-4, the J call TRBJ1-4; weak D call: TRBD1 (5 bases). The CDR3 runs 14 residues. Trimming pared 6 bases from V and 1 base from J, leaving 9 bases between. CDR3 sequence (DNA): TGTGCCAGCAGCCCAGGGAGAACTAATGAAAAACTGTTTTTT. As protein: CASSPGRTNEKLFF.

This clonotype was observed a few times. The chain employs TRBV14 and TRBJ1-2; D unresolved. Trimming removed 1 base at V and 14 bases at J, with 11 bases between. Germline values: CDR1 SGHDN, CDR2 FVKESK. The CDR3 has 11 amino acids. Written as DNA, the CDR3 is TGTGCCAGCAGCCAAGGCACCAAACGTACCTTC. Its protein product is CASSQGTKRTF.

J is TRBJ1-2 and V is TRBV29-1; D not resolved. The V end lost 0 bases, the J end lost 8 bases, and 13 bases lay between the germline ends. This CDR3 is built from 13 residues. Germline V gene lookup returns CDR1 SQVTM and CDR2 ANQGSEA. The DNA for the CDR3 is TGCAGCGTTGAAGATCTGGGTCCCAACGGCTACACCTTC. Translating it yields CSVEDLGPNGYTF.

The V and J genes are TRBV3-1 and TRBJ1-2, with D possibly being TRBD1 (6 bases). The V and J ends lost 1 base and 5 bases respectively, with 11 bases between them. The germline CDR1 and CDR2 sequences are LGHDT and YNNKEL (reference sequence). The CDR3 runs 14 residues. This chain's CDR3 is CASSQGGGPYGYTF. CDR3 DNA sequence: TGTGCCAGCAGCCAAGGAGGGGGACCTTATGGCTACACCTTC.

This clonotype was found a few times. This chain uses TRBV2 with TRBJ1-2; D not certain. Trimming left V 4 bases short and J 8 bases short, with 11 bases between. Germline V gives CDR1 SNHLY, CDR2 FYNNEI. CDR3 size: 12 residues. The DNA for the CDR3 is TGTGCCAGCAGTGCACACGTCAGGGGCTACACCTTC. Its translation: CASSAHVRGYTF.

The table lists this clonotype with a few counts. The chain carries TRBV5-1 and TRBJ2-1; D is perhaps TRBD1 (5 bases). V gave up 1 base and J gave up 3 bases, with 8 bases separating them. Germline assignment: CDR1 SGHRS and CDR2 YFSETQ. The CDR3 spans 14 residues. In nucleotides, the CDR3 is TGCGCCAGCAGCTTGAGCGACAGCTACAATGAGCAGTTCTTC. Its translation is CASSLSDSYNEQFF.

The J gene is TRBJ2-1, the V gene TRBV6-2 or TRBV6-3; 7 bases are a match to TRBD2. The length of the CDR3 is 15 residues. V trimming: 0 bases; J trimming: 3 bases; junction bases outside the gene matches: 2. Germline V gives CDR1 MNHEY, CDR2 SVGEGT. CDR3 sequence (DNA): TGTGCCAGCAGTTACTCTAGCGGGTTCTACAATGAGCAGTTCTTC. Encoded protein: CASSYSSGFYNEQFF.

The V call is TRBV13, the J call TRBJ2-7; 10 nucleotides agree with TRBD1. The germline V gene has CDR1 PRHDT and CDR2 FYEKMQ (reference sequence). The CDR3 totals 15 residues. J gave up 0 bases and V 4 bases, and 3 bases lay outside the gene matches. CDR3 sequence: CASSSGDRGSYEQYF. In nucleotides, the CDR3 is TGTGCCAGCAGCTCCGGGGACAGGGGCTCCTACGAGCAGTACTTC.

The J gene is TRBJ1-6, the V gene TRBV20-1; 8 nucleotides align to TRBD1. CDR1 is DFQATT and CDR2 is SNEGSKA in the germline V gene (reference sequence). Germline trimming cut 3 bases from V and 10 bases from J; bases unmatched to any gene: 8. CDR3 length equals 14 residues. The CDR3 is CSASYQGARSPLHF. As DNA, the CDR3 is TGCAGTGCTAGCTATCAGGGGGCACGCTCACCCCTCCACTTT.

The chain employs TRBV2 and TRBJ2-6, with D possibly matching TRBD1 (6 bases). CDR3 size: 16 residues. With 8 bases removed from V and 0 bases from J, the gap between germline ends came to 14 bases. Germline V lookup: CDR1 SNHLY, CDR2 FYNNEI. CDR3 residues: CASDIDRSSGANVLTF. The CDR3 DNA sequence: TGTGCCAGCGATATCGACAGGTCCTCTGGGGCCAACGTCCTGACTTTC.

V gene TRBV5-1 combines with J gene TRBJ2-4; D gene unclear. CDR1 and CDR2 (germline): SGHRS, YFSETQ. This CDR3 is built from 16 residues. Between the trimmed V and J ends, which lost 4 bases and 1 base, there was a span of 15 bases. The CDR3 reads CASSPGLNGAKNIQYF. The CDR3, as DNA: TGCGCCAGCAGCCCCGGTCTCAACGGGGCCAAAAACATTCAGTACTTC.

The rearrangement joins TRBV11-3 to TRBJ2-1, with 9 bases lining up with TRBD2. The CDR3 spans 14 residues. Germline CDR1 and CDR2: SGHNT and YENEEA. J lost 9 bases, V lost 0 bases, and 3 bases had no gene match. The CDR3 coding sequence is TGTGCCAGCAGCTTAGAAAGTAGCGGGGGTGAGCAGTTCTTC. Translated, it gives CASSLESSGGEQFF.